This TCR beta chain emerged from a study of CXCR3-negative and CXCR3-positive naive CD8 T cells. Overall study results and limits: CXCR3-positive naive cells carried more hydrophobic TRB CDR3s than CXCR3-negative ones.

UMI-tagged TRB cDNA libraries were built via 5' RACE. TCRdb re-analyzed the 5' RACE reads; it lists each CDR3 protein once, without DNA. The sample includes over 50,000 distinct CDR3 sequences. CDR1 is SQVTM, CDR2 ANQGSEA, per germline. This CDR3 contains 13 residues. About this clonotype itself: Its target is not known.

This chain links TRBV29-1 with TRBJ2-2. The receptor was isolated from a human donor in good health. Some clones in this sample may be carry-over from other donors' samples. Sequenced sample: naive CXCR3+ CD8+ T cells from blood. As to subset: CD45RO-CCR7+CD27+CD95- naive CD8+ T cells expressing CXCR3 (TNR3+). CDR3 residues: CSVETANTGELFF.